This T cell receptor beta chain was observed in a study of cytomegalovirus exposure and HLA in healthy donors. On the study more broadly: Earlier results showed roughly 120 million unique TCR beta sequences derived from roughly 180 million T cells.

With regard to this clone: Its antigen is currently unknown.

The PCR was carried out with 60 Vbeta primers and 13 Jbeta primers. Sequencing used immunoSEQ multiplex PCR; TCRdb keeps in-frame clones, though not all of them. The sample lists roughly 230,000 clones, roughly 73% occurring once. Study-wide points: Some V segments, TRBV6-2 and TRBV6-3 among them, were indistinguishable and were therefore excluded.

CDR1 is SGHRS and CDR2 is YFSETQ in the germline V gene. Trimming pared 3 bases from V and 2 bases from J, leaving 12 bases between. The CDR3 contains 14 residues. This clonotype originated in a boy younger than 18 in good health and CMV-seronegative. Sequencing used PBMCs. The rearrangement uses TRBV5-1 and TRBJ2-7; D is possibly TRBD1 (6 bases). The CDR3 DNA sequence: TGCGCCAGCAGCTACAGGGACGGCGCCTACGAGCAGTACTTC. Its translation: CASSYRDGAYEQYF. Using reference TRBV5-1 and TRBJ2-7 for the parts outside the CDR3, the full variable domain is KAGVTQTPRYLIKTRGQQVTLSCSPISGHRSVSWYQQTPGQGLQFLFEYFSETQRNKGNFPGRFSGRQFSNSRSEMNVSTLELGDSALYLCASSYRDGAYEQYFGPGTRLTVT.